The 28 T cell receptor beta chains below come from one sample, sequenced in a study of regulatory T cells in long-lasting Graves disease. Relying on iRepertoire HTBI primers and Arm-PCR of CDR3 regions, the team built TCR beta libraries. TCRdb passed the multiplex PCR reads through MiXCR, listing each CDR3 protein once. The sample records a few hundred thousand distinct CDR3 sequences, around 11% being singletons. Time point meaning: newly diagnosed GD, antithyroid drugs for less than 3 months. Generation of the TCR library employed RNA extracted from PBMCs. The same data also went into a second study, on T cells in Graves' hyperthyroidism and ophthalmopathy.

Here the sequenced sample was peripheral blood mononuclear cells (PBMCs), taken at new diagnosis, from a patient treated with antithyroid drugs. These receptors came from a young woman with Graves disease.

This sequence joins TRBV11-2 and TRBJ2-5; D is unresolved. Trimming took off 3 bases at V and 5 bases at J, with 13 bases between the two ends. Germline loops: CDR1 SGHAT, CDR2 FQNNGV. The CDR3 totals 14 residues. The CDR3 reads CASSLVVFRETQYF. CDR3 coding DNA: TGTGCCAGCAGCTTGGTAGTGTTTCGGGAGACCCAGTACTTC.

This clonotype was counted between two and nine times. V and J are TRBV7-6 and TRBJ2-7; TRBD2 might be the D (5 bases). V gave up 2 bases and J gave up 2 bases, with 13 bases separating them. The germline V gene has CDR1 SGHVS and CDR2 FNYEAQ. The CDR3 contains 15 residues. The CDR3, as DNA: TGTGCCAGCAGCTTAAGCGGCACGAGCCCCTACGAGCAGTACGTC. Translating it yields CASSLSGTSPYEQYV.

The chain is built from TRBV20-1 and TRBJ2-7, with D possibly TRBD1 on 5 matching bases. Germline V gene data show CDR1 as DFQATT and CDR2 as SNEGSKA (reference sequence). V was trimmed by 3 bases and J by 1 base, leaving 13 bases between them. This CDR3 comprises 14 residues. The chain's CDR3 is CSASLGAVSYEQYF. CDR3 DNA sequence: TGCAGTGCTAGTCTTGGGGCAGTGTCCTACGAGCAGTACTTC.

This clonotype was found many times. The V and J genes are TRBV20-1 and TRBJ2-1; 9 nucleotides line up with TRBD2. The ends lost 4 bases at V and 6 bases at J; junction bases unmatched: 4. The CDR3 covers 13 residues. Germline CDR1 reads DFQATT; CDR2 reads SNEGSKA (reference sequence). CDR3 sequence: CSAIRGRGNEQFF. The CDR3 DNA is TGCAGTGCTATCCGCGGGAGGGGCAATGAGCAGTTCTTC.

CDR3: CASSVRGGRDRETQYF. CDR3 nucleotides: TGTGCCAGCAGCGTACGGGGCGGGAGGGACCGAGAGACCCAGTACTTC. The chain links TRBV9 to TRBJ2-5; 9 bases align to TRBD2. Per germline, CDR1 SGDLS and CDR2 YYNGEE. After removal of 1 base from V and 4 bases from J, the junction contained 8 bases not matched to a gene. The CDR3 has 16 amino acids.

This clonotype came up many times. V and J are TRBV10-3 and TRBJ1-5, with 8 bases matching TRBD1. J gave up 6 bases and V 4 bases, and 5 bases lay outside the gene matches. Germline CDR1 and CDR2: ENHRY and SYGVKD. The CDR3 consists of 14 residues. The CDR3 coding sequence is TGTGCCATCAGTGGGACAGGGATGGGTCAGCCCCAGCATTTT. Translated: CAISGTGMGQPQHF.

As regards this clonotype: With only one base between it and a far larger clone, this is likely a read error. Here the CDR3 reads CSAERGLYEQFF. CDR3 DNA: TGCAGTGCTGAGAGGGGGCTCTACGAGCAGTTCTTC. The chain joins TRBV20-1 to TRBJ2-1; 7 bases align to TRBD1. CDR1 and CDR2 from the germline V gene are DFQATT and SNEGSKA (reference sequence). Germline trimming cut 5 bases from V and 10 bases from J; bases unmatched to any gene: 8. The CDR3 length is 12 residues.

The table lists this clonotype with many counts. In nucleotides, the CDR3 is TGTGCCAGCAGTTTAGAGTGGGGACAGCCCCAGCATTTT. Translated, it gives CASSLEWGQPQHF. This chain links TRBV12-3 or TRBV12-4 with TRBJ1-5; D gene ambiguous. V dropped 1 base and J dropped 7 bases, with 8 bases sitting between them. This CDR3 comprises 13 residues.

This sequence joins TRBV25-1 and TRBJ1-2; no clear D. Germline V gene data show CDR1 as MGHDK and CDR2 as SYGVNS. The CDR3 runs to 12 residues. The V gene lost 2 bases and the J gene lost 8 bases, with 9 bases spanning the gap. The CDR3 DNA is TGTGCCAGCAGTGAAGATCCGCGGGGCTACACCTTC. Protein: CASSEDPRGYTF.

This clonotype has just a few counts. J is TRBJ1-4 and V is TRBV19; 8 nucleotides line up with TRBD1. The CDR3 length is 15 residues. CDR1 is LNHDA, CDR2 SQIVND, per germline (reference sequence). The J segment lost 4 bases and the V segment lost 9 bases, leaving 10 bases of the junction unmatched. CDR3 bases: TGTGCCAGCCGACCCATTGACAGGGGTAATGAAAAACTGTTTTTT. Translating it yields CASRPIDRGNEKLFF.

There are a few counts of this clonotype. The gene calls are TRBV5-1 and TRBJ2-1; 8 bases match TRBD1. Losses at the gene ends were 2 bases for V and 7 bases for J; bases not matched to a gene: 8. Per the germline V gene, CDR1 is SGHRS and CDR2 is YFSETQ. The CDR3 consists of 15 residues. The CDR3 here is CASSFQGAKENEQFF. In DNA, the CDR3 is TGCGCCAGCAGCTTCCAGGGGGCAAAAGAGAATGAGCAGTTCTTC.

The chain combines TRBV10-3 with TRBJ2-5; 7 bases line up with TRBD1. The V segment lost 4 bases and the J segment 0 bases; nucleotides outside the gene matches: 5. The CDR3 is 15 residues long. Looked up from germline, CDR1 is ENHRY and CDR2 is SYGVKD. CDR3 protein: CAISGSTGNQETQYF. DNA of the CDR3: TGTGCCATCAGTGGCTCGACAGGGAACCAAGAGACCCAGTACTTC.

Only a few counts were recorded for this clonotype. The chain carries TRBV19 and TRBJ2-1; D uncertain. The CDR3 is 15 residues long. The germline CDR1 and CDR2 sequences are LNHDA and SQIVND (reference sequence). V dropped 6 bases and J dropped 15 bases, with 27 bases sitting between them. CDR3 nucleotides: TGTGCCAGTAGCCCCCGTGGTGAAGGAGTCTCAGTAGGGTTCTTC. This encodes CASSPRGEGVSVGFF.

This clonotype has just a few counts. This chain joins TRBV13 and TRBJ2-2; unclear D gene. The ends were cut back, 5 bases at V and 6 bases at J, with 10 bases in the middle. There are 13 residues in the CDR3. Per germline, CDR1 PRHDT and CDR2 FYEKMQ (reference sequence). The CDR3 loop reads CASSMALPGELFF. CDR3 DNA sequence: TGTGCCAGCAGCATGGCCCTCCCCGGGGAGCTGTTTTTT.

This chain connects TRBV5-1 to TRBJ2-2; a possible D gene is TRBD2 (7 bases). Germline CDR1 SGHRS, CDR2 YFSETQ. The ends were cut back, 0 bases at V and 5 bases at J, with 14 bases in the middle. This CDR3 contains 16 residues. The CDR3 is CASSLGRGAWTGELFF. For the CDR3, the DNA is TGCGCCAGCAGCTTGGGACGGGGGGCCTGGACCGGGGAGCTGTTTTTT.

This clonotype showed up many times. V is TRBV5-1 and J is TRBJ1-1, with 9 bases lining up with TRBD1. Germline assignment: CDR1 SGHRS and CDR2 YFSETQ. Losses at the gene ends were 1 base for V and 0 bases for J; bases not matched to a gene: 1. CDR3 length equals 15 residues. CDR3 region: CASSLWTGVNTEAFF. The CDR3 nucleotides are TGCGCCAGCAGCTTGTGGACAGGGGTGAACACTGAAGCTTTCTTT.

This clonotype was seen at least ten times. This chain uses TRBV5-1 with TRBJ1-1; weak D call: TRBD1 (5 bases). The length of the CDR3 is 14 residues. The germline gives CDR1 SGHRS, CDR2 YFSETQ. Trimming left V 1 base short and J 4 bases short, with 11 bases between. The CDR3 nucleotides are TGCGCCAGCAGCTTGCAGGGTATGAGCACTGAAGCTTTCTTT. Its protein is CASSLQGMSTEAFF.

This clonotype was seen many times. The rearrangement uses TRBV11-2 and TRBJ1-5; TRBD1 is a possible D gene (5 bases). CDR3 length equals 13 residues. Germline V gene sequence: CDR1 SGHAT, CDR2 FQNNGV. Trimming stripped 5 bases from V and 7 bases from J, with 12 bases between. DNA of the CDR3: TGTGCCAGCAGCAGACCAGGGCGGCAGCCCCAGCATTTT. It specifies CASSRPGRQPQHF.

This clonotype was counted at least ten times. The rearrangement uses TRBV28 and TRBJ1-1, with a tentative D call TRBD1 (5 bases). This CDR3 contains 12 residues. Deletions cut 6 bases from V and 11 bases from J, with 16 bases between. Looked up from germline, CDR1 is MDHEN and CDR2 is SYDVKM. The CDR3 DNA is TGTGCCAGCAGCTTCTCGACAGTGAACGCTTTCTTT. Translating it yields CASSFSTVNAFF.

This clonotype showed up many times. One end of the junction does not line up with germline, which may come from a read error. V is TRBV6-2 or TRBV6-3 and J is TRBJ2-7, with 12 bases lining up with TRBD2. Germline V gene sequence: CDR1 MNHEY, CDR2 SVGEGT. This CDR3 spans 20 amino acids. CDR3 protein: CASSTSELRGTSGHPFGQNF. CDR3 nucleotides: TGTGCCAGCAGTACATCCGAACTCCGGGGGACTAGCGGGCACCCTTTCGGGCAGAACTTC.

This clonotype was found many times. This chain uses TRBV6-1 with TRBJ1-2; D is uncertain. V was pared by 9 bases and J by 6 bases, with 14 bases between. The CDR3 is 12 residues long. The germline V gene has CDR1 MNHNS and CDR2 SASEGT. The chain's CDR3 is CARLPDFHGYTF. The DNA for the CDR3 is TGTGCCAGGCTCCCCGACTTCCATGGCTACACCTTC.

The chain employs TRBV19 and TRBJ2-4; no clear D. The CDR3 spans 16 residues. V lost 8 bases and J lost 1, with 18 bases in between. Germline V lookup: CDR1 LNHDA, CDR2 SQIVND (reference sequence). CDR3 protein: CASAPMRKGAKNIQYF. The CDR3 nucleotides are TGTGCCAGTGCCCCGATGAGGAAGGGCGCCAAAAACATTCAGTACTTC.

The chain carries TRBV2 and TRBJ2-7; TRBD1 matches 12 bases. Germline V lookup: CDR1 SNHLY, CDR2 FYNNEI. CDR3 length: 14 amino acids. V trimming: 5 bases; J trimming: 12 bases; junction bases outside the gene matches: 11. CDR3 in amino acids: CASSRPGTGGPPYF. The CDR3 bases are TGTGCCAGCAGTCGTCCCGGGACAGGGGGCCCTCCGTACTTC.

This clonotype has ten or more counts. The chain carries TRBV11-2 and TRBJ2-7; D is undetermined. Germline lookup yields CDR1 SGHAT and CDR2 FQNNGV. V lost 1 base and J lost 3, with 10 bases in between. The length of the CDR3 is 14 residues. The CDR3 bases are TGTGCCAGCAGCTTAGCCATAGTTTTCTACGAGCAGTACTTC. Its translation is CASSLAIVFYEQYF.

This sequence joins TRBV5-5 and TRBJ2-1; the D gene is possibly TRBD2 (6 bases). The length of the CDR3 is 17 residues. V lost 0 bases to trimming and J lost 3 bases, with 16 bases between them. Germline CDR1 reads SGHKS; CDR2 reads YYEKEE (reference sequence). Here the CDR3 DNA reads TGTGCCAGCAGCTTGGTCATATACGGCGGGAACTACAATGAGCAGTTCTTC. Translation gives CASSLVIYGGNYNEQFF.

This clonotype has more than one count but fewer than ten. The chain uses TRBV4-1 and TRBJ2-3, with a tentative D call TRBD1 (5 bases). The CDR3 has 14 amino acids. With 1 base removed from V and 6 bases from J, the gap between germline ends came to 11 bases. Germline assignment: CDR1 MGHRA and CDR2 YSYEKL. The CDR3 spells CASSQVGERDTQYF. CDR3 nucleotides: TGCGCCAGCAGCCAAGTAGGGGAAAGGGATACGCAGTATTTT.

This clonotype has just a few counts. The CDR3 DNA reads as TGTGCCAGCAGTCGACAGGAGGACTCTGGAAACACCATATATTTT. Its protein product is CASSRQEDSGNTIYF. The V gene is TRBV6-1, the J gene TRBJ1-3; a possible D gene is TRBD1 (6 bases). This CDR3 has 15 amino acids. Trimming cost V 5 bases and J 0 bases, with 11 bases left between them. Germline loops: CDR1 MNHNS, CDR2 SASEGT.

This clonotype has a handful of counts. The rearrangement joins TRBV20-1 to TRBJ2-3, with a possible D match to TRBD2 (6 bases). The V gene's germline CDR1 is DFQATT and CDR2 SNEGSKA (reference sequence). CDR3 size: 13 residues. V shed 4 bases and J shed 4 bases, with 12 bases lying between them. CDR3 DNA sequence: TGCAGTGCTATCGGGGGAAACGCAGATACGCAGTATTTT. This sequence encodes CSAIGGNADTQYF.